Presented here are 31 T cell receptor beta chains from one specimen sequenced in a study of blood T cell repertoires in COVID-19. Profiling relied on immunoSEQ multiplex PCR, and the TCRdb table lists in-frame clones only, not all of them. The profile covers around 300,000 clones, with around nine tenths appearing a single time and roughly 6.8% taken by the ten largest. The sequencing sample was made of peripheral blood. The receptors come from a young woman with COVID-19, enrolled during active disease.

The genes are TRBV19 and TRBJ2-6; TRBD2 matches 8 bases. The germline CDR1 and CDR2 sequences are LNHDA and SQIVND (reference sequence). The V gene end was trimmed by 3 bases and the J gene end by 2 bases; junction bases not matched to a gene: 0. The CDR3 totals 15 residues. CDR3 sequence: CASSIGGAGANVLTF. The CDR3 DNA sequence: TGTGCCAGTAGTATCGGGGGGGCTGGGGCCAACGTCCTGACTTTC.

The sample holds one count of this clone. V is TRBV28 and J is TRBJ2-3; 10 nucleotides line up with TRBD2. V was clipped by 5 bases and J by 2 bases; unmatched bases: 7. This CDR3 comprises 16 residues. Germline CDR1 MDHEN, CDR2 SYDVKM. CDR3 loop: CASSTTSGLYTDTQYF. The CDR3 nucleotides read TGTGCCAGCAGTACGACTAGCGGGCTTTACACAGATACGCAGTATTTT.

V is TRBV11-2 and J is TRBJ1-4, with D hard to call. The CDR3 is 11 residues long. Trimming took off 2 bases at V and 8 bases at J, with 3 bases between the two ends. In germline, CDR1 is SGHAT, CDR2 FQNNGV. The CDR3 reads CASSLQEKLFF. For the CDR3, the DNA is TGTGCCAGCAGCTTACAGGAAAAACTGTTTTTT. Based on the CDR3 plus reference TRBV11-2 and TRBJ1-4, the full variable domain is EAGVAQSPRYKIIEKRQSVAFWCNPISGHATLYWYQQILGQGPKLLIQFQNNGVVDDSQLPKDRFSAERLKGVDSTLKIQPAKLEDSAVYLCASSLQEKLFFGSGTQLSVL.

The CDR3 loop reads CASSPTGVDGYTF. Here the CDR3 DNA reads TGTGCCAGCAGTCCGACAGGGGTTGATGGCTACACCTTC. The V gene is TRBV6-4, the J gene TRBJ1-2; 8 positions match TRBD1. Trimming removed 5 bases from V and 6 bases from J; junction bases left unmatched: 5. CDR3 length: 13 amino acids. Germline CDR1 reads MRHNA; CDR2 reads SNTAGT.

This clone was picked up one time. The genes are TRBV9 and TRBJ2-7; 8 bases line up with TRBD1. CDR1 SGDLS and CDR2 YYNGEE come from the germline V gene. The CDR3 is 14 amino acids. Losses at the gene ends were 4 bases for V and 3 bases for J; bases not matched to a gene: 6. CDR3 loop: CASSPGTGNYEQYF. The CDR3 nucleotides are TGTGCCAGCAGCCCAGGGACAGGAAACTACGAGCAGTACTTC. Variable domain in full (rest from reference TRBV9 and TRBJ2-7): DSGVTQTPKHLITATGQRVTLRCSPRSGDLSVYWYQQSLDQGLQFLIQYYNGEERAKGNILERFSAQQFPDLHSELNLSSLELGDSALYFCASSPGTGNYEQYFGPGTRLTVT.

The chain joins TRBV30 to TRBJ1-4, with no clear D. This CDR3 region has 15 residues. V was pared by 1 base and J by 0 bases, with 9 bases between. Germline CDR1 is GTSNPN and CDR2 is SVGIG (reference sequence). The CDR3 sequence is CAWSAGGTTNEKLFF. CDR3 nucleotides: TGTGCCTGGAGTGCCGGCGGTACAACTAATGAAAAACTGTTTTTT.

This chain joins TRBV6-5 and TRBJ2-1, with D unclear. From germline, CDR1 is MNHEY and CDR2 SVGAGI. V dropped 5 bases and J dropped 4 bases, with 9 bases sitting between them. This CDR3 comprises 13 residues. The CDR3 region is CASSPTPYNEQFF. The CDR3 DNA sequence: TGTGCCAGCAGTCCGACACCTTACAATGAGCAGTTCTTC.

The chain uses TRBV5-1 and TRBJ2-1, with TRBD2 identical over 10 bases. This CDR3 is 18 amino acids long. CDR1 is SGHRS and CDR2 is YFSETQ in the germline V gene. With 4 bases clipped from V and 9 bases from J, the junction kept 19 bases outside the gene matches. This CDR3 reads CASSVVLSPSGRVGEQFF. The CDR3 bases are TGCGCCAGCAGCGTTGTTCTCTCCCCTAGCGGGAGAGTCGGTGAGCAGTTCTTC.

V gene TRBV19 combines with J gene TRBJ1-1, with unresolved D. Germline V gene lookup returns CDR1 LNHDA and CDR2 SQIVND (reference sequence). The CDR3 loop spans 10 amino acids. The germline V and J ends were trimmed by 3 bases and 8 bases, with 4 bases remaining between them. CDR3 coding DNA: TGTGCCAGTAGTATGGGCGAAGCTTTCTTT. This sequence encodes CASSMGEAFF.

With respect to this clone: Additional DNA sequences in this sample encode the identical CDR3. The chain combines TRBV6-5 with TRBJ1-2, with 8 bases lining up with TRBD1. This CDR3 is 13 amino acids long. Per the germline V gene, CDR1 is MNHEY and CDR2 is SVGAGI. The V segment lost 4 bases and the J segment 8 bases; nucleotides outside the gene matches: 6. CDR3 bases: TGTGCCAGCAGTTTAGGACAGGGTGGAGGCTACACCTTC. This gives the protein CASSLGQGGGYTF.

The chain combines TRBV19 with TRBJ1-2; 7 bases map to TRBD1. The trim removed 0 bases at V and 2 bases at J, leaving 3 bases unmatched. The CDR3 length is 15 residues. Germline V gene lookup returns CDR1 LNHDA and CDR2 SQIVND (reference sequence). The CDR3 protein is CASSIEHRGNYGYTF. CDR3 DNA: TGTGCCAGTAGTATAGAACACAGGGGCAACTATGGCTACACCTTC.

This rearrangement joins TRBV7-3 to TRBJ2-3, with a tentative D call TRBD2 (6 bases). The V end was cut by 5 bases, the J end by 0 bases, with 12 bases between. Germline V gene sequence: CDR1 SGHTA, CDR2 FQGTGA. The CDR3 contains 15 residues. In nucleotides, the CDR3 is TGTGCCAGCAGCCGGGGGACTTCCAGCACAGATACGCAGTATTTT. Amino acids: CASSRGTSSTDTQYF.

This clone was seen a few times. V gene TRBV19 combines with J gene TRBJ1-2; 12 bases are shared with TRBD1. Germline V gene lookup returns CDR1 LNHDA and CDR2 SQIVND (reference sequence). After removal of 10 bases from V and 7 bases from J, the junction contained 4 bases not matched to a gene. This CDR3 spans 12 amino acids. CDR3 coding DNA: TGTGCCACAGGGACAGGGGGCCGTGGCTACACCTTC. Protein product: CATGTGGRGYTF.

The genes are TRBV5-8 and TRBJ2-3; possibly TRBD1 for D (5 bases). Per germline, CDR1 SGHTS and CDR2 YDEGEE. Trimming shortened V by 2 bases and J by 10 bases, and 11 bases separated the two germline ends. There are 12 residues in the CDR3. CDR3 nucleotide sequence: TGTGCCAGCAGCTTAACAGGCGATCCGCAGTATTTT. It encodes CASSLTGDPQYF.

This sequence joins TRBV10-3 and TRBJ2-3; 9 bases line up with TRBD2. Germline V gene lookup returns CDR1 ENHRY and CDR2 SYGVKD. The J segment lost 4 bases and the V segment lost 4 bases, leaving 9 bases of the junction unmatched. This CDR3 is 16 amino acids long. The CDR3 here is CAISGVGSGSADTQYF. CDR3 coding DNA: TGTGCCATCAGTGGGGTTGGTAGCGGGAGCGCAGATACGCAGTATTTT.

This sequence joins TRBV20-1 and TRBJ2-7; D not certain. The CDR3 spans 11 residues. Germline V gene lookup returns CDR1 DFQATT and CDR2 SNEGSKA (reference sequence). The ends were cut back, 6 bases at V and 3 bases at J, with 9 bases in the middle. CDR3 coding DNA: TGCAGTGCCCCCACCTACTACGAGCAGTACTTC. Amino acid sequence: CSAPTYYEQYF.

This chain links TRBV6-4 with TRBJ2-2; TRBD2 agrees at 8 bases. V trimming: 5 bases; J trimming: 5 bases; junction bases outside the gene matches: 7. There are 15 residues in the CDR3. Germline V gene lookup returns CDR1 MRHNA and CDR2 SNTAGT. The CDR3, as DNA: TGTGCCAGCAGTATGAGCGGGAGTGGGACCGGGGAGCTGTTTTTT. It encodes CASSMSGSGTGELFF.

V usage is TRBV30 and J usage is TRBJ1-1, with 7 bases aligning to TRBD1. V shed 5 bases and J 3 bases; nucleotides not matched to a gene: 0. Per germline, CDR1 GTSNPN and CDR2 SVGIG (reference sequence). The CDR3 extends over 11 amino acids. The chain's CDR3 is CAWDRDTEAFF. CDR3 in DNA: TGTGCCTGGGACAGGGACACTGAAGCTTTCTTT. The whole variable domain, filled in from reference TRBV30 and TRBJ1-1, reads SQTIHQWPATLVQPVGSPLSLECTVEGTSNPNLYWYRQAAGRGLQLLFYSVGIGQISSEVPQNLSASRPQDRQFILSSKKLLLSDSGFYLCAWDRDTEAFFGQGTRLTVV.

The gene calls are TRBV6-1 and TRBJ2-7, with TRBD1 matching 10 bases. The length of the CDR3 is 16 residues. Germline values: CDR1 MNHNS, CDR2 SASEGT. Losses at the gene ends were 3 bases for V and 4 bases for J; bases not matched to a gene: 9. Here the CDR3 reads CASSEVPGQGRYEQYF. CDR3 nucleotide sequence: TGTGCCAGCAGTGAGGTCCCGGGACAGGGGCGGTACGAGCAGTACTTC.

J is TRBJ1-2 and V is TRBV12-3 or TRBV12-4, with a tentative D call TRBD1 (5 bases). Trimming removed 5 bases at V and 1 base at J, with 8 bases between. The CDR3 length is 13 residues. CDR3 nucleotide sequence: TGTGCCAGCAGTGCCCAGGGTAACTATGGCTACACCTTC. Translation gives CASSAQGNYGYTF.

V usage is TRBV3-1 (or the pseudogene TRBV3-2) and J usage is TRBJ1-6, with TRBD1 identical over 10 bases. V trimming: 1 base; J trimming: 10 bases; junction bases outside the gene matches: 4. Germline lookup yields CDR1 LGHDT and CDR2 YNNKEL (reference sequence). This CDR3 is 15 amino acids long. The CDR3: CASSQGQGARSPLHF. The CDR3 DNA reads TGTGCCAGCAGCCAAGGACAGGGGGCGAGGTCACCCCTCCACTTT.

The chain uses TRBV7-9 and TRBJ2-7; 9 bases map to TRBD1. Unmatched junction bases numbered 8, after V lost 5 bases and J lost 3 bases. From germline, CDR1 is SEHNR and CDR2 FQNEAQ (reference sequence). This CDR3 spans 15 amino acids. In DNA, the CDR3 is TGTGCCAGCAGCGCAGCCGGACAGGGGTTCTACGAGCAGTACTTC. It specifies CASSAAGQGFYEQYF.

The chain links TRBV30 to TRBJ2-3; the match to TRBD2 covers 8 bases. V lost 2 bases to trimming and J lost 6 bases; unmatched junction nucleotides: 10. CDR1 is GTSNPN, CDR2 SVGIG, per germline (reference sequence). This CDR3 has 15 amino acids. CDR3 bases: TGTGCCTGGAGTAGGGATAGCGGGGCCATTGATACGCAGTATTTT. Residues: CAWSRDSGAIDTQYF.

V and J are TRBV18 and TRBJ1-5, with TRBD1 matching over 8 bases. There are 14 residues in the CDR3. Losses at the gene ends were 5 bases for V and 5 bases for J; bases not matched to a gene: 5. CDR1 KGHSH and CDR2 LQKENI come from the germline V gene. CDR3: CASSLTGQDQPQHF. CDR3 nucleotide sequence: TGTGCCAGCTCATTAACGGGACAGGATCAGCCCCAGCATTTT.

J is TRBJ1-1 and V is TRBV5-1, with a tentative D call TRBD1 (5 bases). Trimming took off 0 bases at V and 6 bases at J, with 15 bases between the two ends. CDR1 and CDR2 (germline): SGHRS, YFSETQ. The CDR3 extends over 15 amino acids. Here the CDR3 DNA reads TGCGCCAGCAGCTTGGGTGGGTTCGGGGGTGCTGAAGCTTTCTTT. The encoded protein is CASSLGGFGGAEAFF.

The chain couples TRBV28 to TRBJ1-1; D is perhaps TRBD1 (6 bases). CDR1 is MDHEN and CDR2 is SYDVKM in the germline V gene. V was trimmed by 6 bases and J by 13 bases, leaving 21 bases between them. The CDR3 is 13 amino acids. The CDR3 protein is CASRGGGLFQDFF. The CDR3 DNA follows: TGTGCCAGCAGGGGAGGGGGACTCTTCCAAGATTTCTTT.

The chain has TRBV28 and TRBJ2-7; 13 nucleotides match TRBD2. The J segment lost 6 bases and the V segment lost 6 bases, leaving 14 bases of the junction unmatched. CDR3 size: 17 residues. Germline V CDR1 and CDR2: MDHEN, SYDVKM. The CDR3, as DNA: TGTGCCAGCAGCGGCATACTTCCGGGACTAGCGGGATCCGAGCAGTACTTC. It is translated as CASSGILPGLAGSEQYF.

This chain joins TRBV4-3 and TRBJ1-2; tentative D call: TRBD1 (5 bases). This CDR3 comprises 15 residues. Trimming took 0 bases from V and 2 from J, leaving 10 bases between them. Germline CDR1 LGHNA, CDR2 YSLEER. CDR3 DNA sequence: TGCGCCAGCAGCCAAGACGCGGGACGGAACTATGGCTACACCTTC. Translating gives CASSQDAGRNYGYTF.

The J gene is TRBJ2-2, the V gene TRBV18, with 9 positions matching TRBD2. The CDR3 contains 15 residues. Germline V CDR1 and CDR2: KGHSH, LQKENI. J lost 3 bases, V lost 6 bases, and 5 bases had no gene match. The DNA of the CDR3 is TGTGCCAGCTCCGCGACTAGCGGTGACACCGGGGAGCTGTTTTTT. Its translation is CASSATSGDTGELFF.

This chain connects TRBV5-1 to TRBJ1-2; D gene ambiguous. From germline, CDR1 is SGHRS and CDR2 YFSETQ. The CDR3 sequence is 13 residues long. V lost 4 bases, J lost 8 bases, and 15 bases lay in between. CDR3 in amino acids: CASSPSTAGGYTF. The DNA of the CDR3 is TGCGCCAGCAGCCCGTCAACGGCGGGCGGCTACACCTTC.

This clone was seen just once. V and J are TRBV7-8 and TRBJ1-1; D gene unclear. With 1 base removed from V and 0 bases from J, the gap between germline ends came to 6 bases. Germline CDR1 reads SGHVS; CDR2 reads FQNEAQ. The CDR3 covers 14 residues. Here the CDR3 reads CASSLDELNTEAFF. The CDR3 region has the DNA TGTGCCAGCAGCTTAGACGAGCTGAACACTGAAGCTTTCTTT.